The clone carrying this T cell receptor beta chain showed up just once. Per the original methods: Reference gene primer amplification in the assay estimated nucleated cell counts. TCRdb's table, derived via immunoSEQ multiplex PCR, lists solely in-frame clones and lacks some. The V and J calls and clone size come from that table; D and trimming were worked out from the DNA. The sample contains around 300,000 clones, 75% to 90% of which appear only once. CDR3 length: 15 amino acids. The V end lost 4 bases, the J end lost 2 bases, and 14 bases lay between the germline ends. From germline, CDR1 is SGHRS and CDR2 YFSETQ. These data are taken from a study of blood T cell repertoires in COVID-19.

Source material: peripheral blood. The sequence came from a man aged 50 to 60 with acute or convalescent COVID-19. The chain joins TRBV5-1 to TRBJ2-3, with a tentative D call TRBD1 (6 bases). The CDR3 protein is CASSTLQGTTDTQYF. The DNA of the CDR3 is TGCGCCAGCAGCACCCTACAGGGAACCACAGATACGCAGTATTTT.